One and the same sample provided the 16 T cell receptor beta chains below, sequenced in a study of blood T cell repertoires in COVID-19. Libraries were prepared by immunoSEQ multiplex PCR; TCRdb keeps only in-frame clonotypes and omits some of them. The repertoire includes more than 300,000 clones, around 83% of them detected once, and 5.1% sits in the top ten. The sample was PBMCs or T cells enriched from blood (not recorded which). These receptors originate from a woman aged 45-59 years who had recovered from COVID-19.

Written as DNA, the CDR3 is TGCGCCAGCAGCTTGACTGCCTCGGGACAGGGGGCGTTACAACTAAAACTGTTTTTT. It encodes CASSLTASGQGALQLKLFF. This chain joins TRBV5-1 and TRBJ1-4; 12 bases line up with TRBD1. CDR3 length equals 19 residues. The junction had 17 bases not matched to a gene; V was cut back by 1 base and J by 10 bases. Germline CDR1 and CDR2: SGHRS and YFSETQ.

The genes are TRBV4-1 and TRBJ1-4, with 7 bases aligning to TRBD1. Germline V gene lookup returns CDR1 MGHRA and CDR2 YSYEKL. V was pared by 6 bases and J by 7 bases, with 8 bases of the junction left unmatched. The length of the CDR3 is 14 residues. As DNA, the CDR3 is TGCGCCAGCAGAACTACAGGGACAGCTGAAAAACTGTTTTTT. Residues: CASRTTGTAEKLFF.

The rearrangement joins TRBV4-3 to TRBJ2-5, with 10 bases lining up with TRBD2. Germline V gene data show CDR1 as LGHNA and CDR2 as YSLEER. V shed 1 base and J 4 bases; nucleotides not matched to a gene: 3. The CDR3 runs to 15 residues. This CDR3 is CASSQASGSGETQYF. As DNA, the CDR3 is TGCGCCAGCAGCCAAGCTAGCGGGAGTGGAGAGACCCAGTACTTC.

V gene TRBV2 combines with J gene TRBJ1-2, with TRBD1 identical over 9 bases. This CDR3 region has 14 residues. The germline CDR1 and CDR2 sequences are SNHLY and FYNNEI. V shed 6 bases, J shed 8 bases, and the junction held 10 bases outside the gene matches. The CDR3 loop is CASSAMGQGGGYTF. DNA of the CDR3: TGTGCCAGCAGCGCTATGGGACAGGGAGGCGGCTACACCTTC.

The J gene is TRBJ1-1, the V gene TRBV5-6, with D hard to call. CDR3 size: 14 residues. CDR1 and CDR2 (germline): SGHDT, YYEEEE. V lost 4 bases to trimming and J lost 0 bases, with 10 bases between them. This chain's CDR3 is CASSRDAVNTEAFF. CDR3 DNA sequence: TGTGCCAGCAGCCGTGACGCGGTGAACACTGAAGCTTTCTTT.

This chain links TRBV5-8 with TRBJ1-2; no clear D gene. This CDR3 region has 12 residues. CDR1 and CDR2 from the germline V gene are SGHTS and YDEGEE. V dropped 0 bases and J dropped 10 bases, with 10 bases sitting between them. CDR3 sequence: CASSLDAGPYTF. The CDR3 region has the DNA TGTGCCAGCAGCTTGGACGCCGGTCCCTACACCTTC.

Many counts were recorded for this clone. The chain employs TRBV24-1 and TRBJ2-5, with TRBD1 identical over 8 bases. V gave up 3 bases and J gave up 1 base; unmatched junction bases: 6. The germline V gene has CDR1 KGHDR and CDR2 SFDVKD. The CDR3 has 16 residues. For the CDR3, the DNA is TGTGCCACCAGTGATATTAACAGGGGGTCCCAAGAGACCCAGTACTTC. It translates to CATSDINRGSQETQYF.

This rearrangement joins TRBV18 to TRBJ1-3; 9 bases are a match to TRBD1. This CDR3 comprises 16 residues. With 3 bases clipped from V and 3 bases from J, the junction kept 6 bases outside the gene matches. Per the germline V gene, CDR1 is KGHSH and CDR2 is LQKENI. CDR3 DNA: TGTGCCAGCTCACCCGGACAGGGGAACAGTGGAAACACCATATATTTT. It codes for CASSPGQGNSGNTIYF.

The chain couples TRBV28 to TRBJ2-3; 7 bases match TRBD1. This CDR3 is 15 amino acids long. CDR1 is MDHEN, CDR2 SYDVKM, per germline. The V and J ends lost 6 bases and 3 bases, in that order; junction bases with no gene match: 9. In nucleotides, the CDR3 is TGTGCCAGCAGAAGACAGGGTGCTATAACAGATACGCAGTATTTT. It codes for CASRRQGAITDTQYF.

Here the CDR3 reads CASNSGQTYNEQFF. In nucleotides, the CDR3 is TGTGCCAGTAATAGCGGTCAGACCTACAATGAGCAGTTCTTC. V usage is TRBV19 and J usage is TRBJ2-1, with D maybe TRBD2 (6 bases). With 7 bases removed from V and 2 bases from J, the gap between germline ends came to 12 bases. This CDR3 region has 14 residues. CDR1 and CDR2 (germline): LNHDA, SQIVND (reference sequence).

Turning to this clone: This sample also contains other DNA sequences that code for the same CDR3. The rearrangement uses TRBV5-1 and TRBJ1-2, with D tentatively TRBD1 (6 bases). This CDR3 region has 13 residues. CDR1 is SGHRS and CDR2 is YFSETQ in the germline V gene. V dropped 0 bases and J dropped 4 bases, with 7 bases sitting between them. This CDR3 reads CASSLEGGYGYTF. DNA for the CDR3: TGCGCCAGCAGCTTGGAAGGGGGCTATGGCTACACCTTC. Variable domain in full (rest from reference TRBV5-1 and TRBJ1-2): KAGVTQTPRYLIKTRGQQVTLSCSPISGHRSVSWYQQTPGQGLQFLFEYFSETQRNKGNFPGRFSGRQFSNSRSEMNVSTLELGDSALYLCASSLEGGYGYTFGSGTRLTVV.

The rearrangement links TRBV6-2 or TRBV6-3 to TRBJ1-6; the D is unclear. CDR1 is MNHEY and CDR2 is SVGEGT in the germline V gene. The length of the CDR3 is 14 residues. V was trimmed by 2 bases and J by 2 bases, leaving 4 bases between them. CDR3 in DNA: TGTGCCAGCAGTTACCCAGCCTATAATTCACCCCTCCACTTT. Translated, it gives CASSYPAYNSPLHF.

The rearrangement joins TRBV5-6 to TRBJ1-3; possibly TRBD1 for D (5 bases). Germline CDR1 SGHDT, CDR2 YYEEEE. V shed 0 bases and J shed 2 bases, with 9 bases lying between them. This CDR3 is 15 amino acids long. CDR3 loop: CASSLAGGAGNTIYF. In DNA, the CDR3 is TGTGCCAGCAGCTTGGCCGGGGGGGCTGGAAACACCATATATTTT.

CDR3 residues: CASSLLGAEADTQYF. The CDR3 DNA is TGTGCCAGCAGTTTATTGGGGGCCGAGGCGGATACGCAGTATTTT. V and J are TRBV27 and TRBJ2-3, with a weak D call TRBD1 (6 bases). V gave up 1 base and J gave up 6 bases, with 14 bases separating them. The CDR3 runs to 15 residues. Germline V gene sequence: CDR1 MNHEY, CDR2 SMNVEV (reference sequence).

The CDR3 coding sequence is TGTGCCAGCTCAAACCCGGGGGAGGGAGCGTACTATGGCTACACCTTC. Protein product: CASSNPGEGAYYGYTF. The chain carries TRBV18 and TRBJ1-2; D perhaps matches TRBD1 (5 bases). The CDR3 extends over 16 amino acids. V was shortened by 5 bases and J by 3 bases, with 19 bases between the two germline ends. Germline CDR1 is KGHSH and CDR2 is LQKENI.

The rearrangement uses TRBV5-4 and TRBJ1-4; D is uncertain. The length of the CDR3 is 12 residues. With 3 bases removed from V and 10 bases from J, the gap between germline ends came to 10 bases. The germline V gene encodes CDR1 SGHNT and CDR2 YYREEE (reference sequence). CDR3 residues: CASSSGGGKLFF. For the CDR3, the DNA is TGTGCCAGCAGCTCTGGTGGAGGAAAACTGTTTTTT.